These 6 T cell receptor beta chains share one sample of origin, sequenced in a study of T cell responses to AZD1222 COVID-19 vaccine. TCRdb's copy holds only in-frame clones and misses some; the assay was immunoSEQ multiplex PCR. The table includes 180,000 or so clones, around 94% detected once. The material sequenced was peripheral blood, taken on day 0 of AZD1222 vaccination. All receptors come from an adult in good health.

The V and J genes are TRBV5-1 and TRBJ1-6; D gene uncertain. Germline V gene sequence: CDR1 SGHRS, CDR2 YFSETQ. The CDR3 contains 13 residues. V gave up 0 bases and J gave up 13 bases, with 11 bases separating them. The CDR3: CASSLGAEAPLHF. DNA for the CDR3: TGCGCCAGCAGCTTGGGGGCAGAGGCCCCCCTCCACTTT.

The chain has TRBV6-5 and TRBJ1-1; D ambiguous. This CDR3 region has 11 residues. The V gene lost 8 bases and the J gene lost 2 bases, with 6 bases spanning the gap. Germline V gene data show CDR1 as MNHEY and CDR2 as SVGAGI. This CDR3 reads CASSGNTEAFF. The CDR3 coding sequence is TGTGCCAGCTCCGGTAACACTGAAGCTTTCTTT.

The J gene is TRBJ1-4, the V gene TRBV19, with D perhaps TRBD1 (5 bases). V dropped 7 bases and J dropped 0 bases, with 12 bases sitting between them. The CDR3 covers 15 residues. Germline lookup yields CDR1 LNHDA and CDR2 SQIVND (reference sequence). CDR3: CASMGPRTTNEKLFF. For the CDR3, the DNA is TGTGCCAGTATGGGACCCAGGACAACTAATGAAAAACTGTTTTTT. Filled out from reference TRBV19 and TRBJ1-4, the complete variable domain reads DGGITQSPKYLFRKEGQNVTLSCEQNLNHDAMYWYRQDPGQGLRLIYYSQIVNDFQKGDIAEGYSVSREKKESFPLTVTSAQKNPTAFYLCASMGPRTTNEKLFFGSGTQLSVL.

The rearrangement uses TRBV9 and TRBJ1-6, with TRBD1 identical over 10 bases. The trim removed 4 bases at V and 10 bases at J, leaving 8 bases unmatched. The CDR3 length is 15 residues. Germline V gene data show CDR1 as SGDLS and CDR2 as YYNGEE. The CDR3: CASSPRTGGGSPLHF. The CDR3 region has the DNA TGTGCCAGCAGCCCCCGGACAGGGGGAGGATCACCCCTCCACTTT. Filled out from reference TRBV9 and TRBJ1-6, the complete variable domain reads DSGVTQTPKHLITATGQRVTLRCSPRSGDLSVYWYQQSLDQGLQFLIQYYNGEERAKGNILERFSAQQFPDLHSELNLSSLELGDSALYFCASSPRTGGGSPLHFGNGTRLTVT.

The chain combines TRBV5-1 with TRBJ2-7; D unresolved. Germline CDR1 and CDR2: SGHRS and YFSETQ. V lost 5 bases to trimming and J lost 6 bases, with 12 bases between them. The CDR3 contains 12 residues. CDR3 DNA: TGCGCCAGCAGTAGGGATTTCCTCGAGCAGTACTTC. Translated: CASSRDFLEQYF.

The chain couples TRBV24-1 to TRBJ2-2; TRBD2 is a possible D gene (5 bases). CDR1 and CDR2 (germline): KGHDR, SFDVKD. Trimming took off 7 bases at V and 4 bases at J, with 9 bases between the two ends. The CDR3 is 13 residues long. In DNA, the CDR3 is TGTGCCACCAGGGTTGGAGGCACCGGGGAGCTGTTTTTT. Amino acids: CATRVGGTGELFF.